Given below is one TCR beta chain in context. Its antigen is not identified. CDR3 length: 12 amino acids. Trimming left V 0 bases short and J 12 bases short, with 9 bases between. Germline V gene sequence: CDR1 WNHNN, CDR2 SYGVQD (reference sequence). In each sample, some 9.6 x 10^4 TCR templates were assayed. Clones were read by immunoSEQ multiplex PCR, and TCRdb kept only the in-frame ones, dropping some. The table lists roughly 110,000 clones, 80% to 95% of them singletons. These data come from a study of siplizumab effects on memory and regulatory T cells. Study findings and constraints: Greater diversity than memory cells seemed evident in naive T cells, which also appeared to be major alloresponse contributors. On average, about 72% of mappable alloreactive CD4+ clones were Treg-derived under siplizumab, against roughly 27% in controls.

The origin of this receptor is a human donor in good health. The V gene is TRBV10-1, the J gene TRBJ2-1; TRBD2 is a possible D gene (6 bases). What was sequenced was non-Treg CD4+ T cells sorted from blood. The CDR3, as DNA: TGCGCCAGCAGTGAGTCTCGGGGACTGCAGTTCTTC. Translation: CASSESRGLQFF.